The clone carrying this TCR beta chain occurred a few times. The record originates from a study of OX40 agonist ivuxolimab in advanced cancers. Turning to the study itself: Eligibility admitted prior anti-PD-1, anti-PD-L1 or anti-CTLA-4 therapy; about 39% had some.

Losses at the gene ends were 8 bases for V and 7 bases for J; bases not matched to a gene: 8. The CDR3 length is 12 residues. Germline V gene lookup returns CDR1 MNHEY and CDR2 SMNVEV (reference sequence). Assay: immunoSEQ multiplex PCR; the TCRdb copy retains only in-frame clones and omits some. This sample carries about 19,000 clones, about nine tenths of them seen once, and the ten largest clones take about an eighth. The source material was CD4+ or CD8+ T cells sorted from blood, sampled in a trial of the OX40 agonist ivuxolimab. The TCR originated in an adult with an advanced solid tumor such as melanoma, head and neck, liver or kidney cancer. V is TRBV27 and J is TRBJ2-7, with 7 bases identical to TRBD1. The CDR3 reads CASGQDPWEQYF. The CDR3 coding sequence is TGTGCCAGCGGACAGGACCCTTGGGAGCAGTACTTC.